A selection of T cell receptor beta chains follows, all from one sample in a study of blood T cells in healthy people across ages. In TCRdb, the 5' RACE reads were re-called with MiXCR into one record per CDR3 protein. The sample consists of about 800,000 distinct CDR3 sequences, about three fifths of them appearing once. Sequenced material: blood. The receptors originated from a man aged 25 to 40 in good health. CDR3s include the opening cysteine and the closing phenylalanine or tryptophan. A D gene is named only where the DNA matches it firmly. Clone size is given for some rows only: seen once, a few or many times, or a class if the clone is expanded.

J gene: TRBJ2-3; clone size: -; D gene: TRBD2; V gene: TRBV12-3/TRBV12-4; CDR3 length: 16; CDR3 protein: CASSGERGARTDTQYF; CDR3 DNA: TGTGCCAGCAGCGGGGAGCGGGGGGCCCGAACAGATACGCAGTATTTT
J gene: TRBJ2-1; clone size: -; D gene: -; V gene: TRBV28; CDR3 length: 14; CDR3 protein: CASSFPYDSSVQFF; CDR3 DNA: TGTGCCAGCAGTTTCCCTTATGACAGTTCAGTGCAGTTCTTC
J gene: TRBJ1-2; clone size: -; D gene: -; V gene: TRBV29-1; CDR3 length: 12; CDR3 protein: CSVLRQNYGYTF; CDR3 DNA: TGCAGCGTTCTCCGGCAGAACTATGGCTACACCTTC
J gene: TRBJ2-4; clone size: -; D gene: TRBD1; V gene: TRBV7-6; CDR3 length: 18; CDR3 protein: CASSLGTGGDLAKNIQYF; CDR3 DNA: TGTGCCAGCAGCTTAGGGACAGGGGGAGACCTAGCCAAAAACATTCAGTACTTC
J gene: TRBJ2-1; clone size: -; D gene: -; V gene: TRBV6-9; CDR3 length: 15; CDR3 protein: CASSYPGTRDNEQFF; CDR3 DNA: TGTGCCAGCAGTTATCCAGGGACTCGAGACAATGAGCAGTTCTTC
J gene: TRBJ1-2; clone size: few; D gene: -; V gene: TRBV20-1; CDR3 length: 12; CDR3 protein: CSARATNYGYTF; CDR3 DNA: TGTAGTGCCAGGGCAACTAACTATGGCTACACCTTC
J gene: TRBJ2-3; clone size: few; D gene: -; V gene: TRBV7-2; CDR3 length: 16; CDR3 protein: CASSLEAGTLPDTQYF; CDR3 DNA: TGTGCCAGCAGCTTAGAGGCGGGTACCCTCCCAGATACGCAGTATTTT
J gene: TRBJ1-5; clone size: -; D gene: -; V gene: TRBV7-2; CDR3 length: 13; CDR3 protein: CASSLQDNQPQHF; CDR3 DNA: TGTGCCAGCAGCTTACAGGACAATCAGCCCCAGCATTTT
J gene: TRBJ2-5; clone size: few; D gene: -; V gene: TRBV6-6; CDR3 length: 11; CDR3 protein: CASSTMETQYF; CDR3 DNA: TGTGCCAGCAGTACGATGGAGACCCAGTACTTC
J gene: TRBJ2-3; clone size: -; D gene: -; V gene: TRBV7-2; CDR3 length: 17; CDR3 protein: CASSLVPLRGLGDTQYF; CDR3 DNA: TGTGCCAGCAGCTTAGTACCGCTCCGGGGGTTAGGGGATACGCAGTATTTT
J gene: TRBJ2-1; clone size: -; D gene: TRBD1; V gene: TRBV3-1; CDR3 length: 18; CDR3 protein: CASSQIDRGPDSYNEQFF; CDR3 DNA: TGTGCCAGCAGCCAGATCGACAGGGGGCCGGACTCCTACAATGAGCAGTTCTTC
J gene: TRBJ1-2; clone size: -; D gene: -; V gene: TRBV25-1; CDR3 length: 13; CDR3 protein: CASSSIQPGGYTF; CDR3 DNA: TGTGCCAGCAGCTCAATCCAGCCGGGGGGCTACACCTTC
J gene: TRBJ2-1; clone size: -; D gene: -; V gene: TRBV28; CDR3 length: 16; CDR3 protein: CASSFFRSRPYNEQFF; CDR3 DNA: TGTGCCAGCAGTTTCTTCCGCTCACGCCCCTACAATGAGCAGTTCTTC
J gene: TRBJ2-3; clone size: -; D gene: TRBD2; V gene: TRBV7-9; CDR3 length: 18; CDR3 protein: CASSRRVATSGLTDTQYF; CDR3 DNA: TGTGCCAGCAGCCGCCGCGTCGCGACTAGCGGGCTCACAGATACGCAGTATTTT
J gene: TRBJ2-5; clone size: few; D gene: -; V gene: TRBV20-1; CDR3 length: 14; CDR3 protein: CSARDTNNQETQYF; CDR3 DNA: TGCAGTGCTAGAGATACGAACAACCAAGAGACCCAGTACTTC
J gene: TRBJ2-5; clone size: few; D gene: TRBD1; V gene: TRBV9; CDR3 length: 14; CDR3 protein: CASSLGTGIETQYF; CDR3 DNA: TGTGCCAGCAGCCTCGGGACAGGGATAGAGACCCAGTACTTC
J gene: TRBJ2-3; clone size: -; D gene: -; V gene: TRBV11-2; CDR3 length: 14; CDR3 protein: CASKERTFTDTQYF; CDR3 DNA: TGTGCCAGCAAGGAACGTACTTTCACAGATACGCAGTATTTT
J gene: TRBJ2-1; clone size: -; D gene: TRBD1; V gene: TRBV3-1; CDR3 length: 16; CDR3 protein: CASSHATGGAVNEQFF; CDR3 DNA: TGTGCCAGCAGCCATGCAACAGGGGGCGCGGTCAATGAGCAGTTCTTC
J gene: TRBJ1-2; clone size: -; D gene: TRBD1; V gene: TRBV2; CDR3 length: 12; CDR3 protein: CASSKGQGGYTF; CDR3 DNA: TGTGCCAGCAGCAAGGGACAGGGGGGCTACACCTTC
J gene: TRBJ2-1; clone size: -; D gene: TRBD2; V gene: TRBV4-3; CDR3 length: 16; CDR3 protein: CASSSRTSGNYNEQFF; CDR3 DNA: TGCGCCAGCAGCTCGCGGACTAGCGGGAATTACAATGAGCAGTTCTTC
J gene: TRBJ1-5; clone size: -; D gene: -; V gene: TRBV5-1; CDR3 length: 14; CDR3 protein: CASSLDGVGQPQHF; CDR3 DNA: TGCGCCAGCAGCTTGGATGGGGTCGGTCAGCCCCAGCATTTT
J gene: TRBJ1-4; clone size: -; D gene: TRBD1; V gene: TRBV4-3; CDR3 length: 15; CDR3 protein: CASSQLGTANEKLFF; CDR3 DNA: TGCGCCAGCAGCCAATTAGGGACAGCTAATGAAAAACTGTTTTTT
J gene: TRBJ2-7; clone size: -; D gene: -; V gene: TRBV7-2; CDR3 length: 13; CDR3 protein: CASSANSGYEQYF; CDR3 DNA: TGTGCCAGCAGCGCTAACAGCGGCTACGAGCAGTACTTC
J gene: TRBJ2-7; clone size: -; D gene: -; V gene: TRBV6-5; CDR3 length: 13; CDR3 protein: CASSRPGVGEQYF; CDR3 DNA: TGTGCCAGCAGCCGCCCTGGGGTCGGTGAGCAGTACTTC
J gene: TRBJ1-5; clone size: -; D gene: -; V gene: TRBV2; CDR3 length: 11; CDR3 protein: CASRLRQPQHF; CDR3 DNA: TGTGCCAGCAGACTACGCCAGCCCCAGCATTTT
J gene: TRBJ2-2; clone size: -; D gene: TRBD1; V gene: TRBV7-8; CDR3 length: 16; CDR3 protein: CASSFVDRVDTGELFF; CDR3 DNA: TGTGCCAGCAGCTTTGTGGACAGGGTGGACACCGGGGAGCTGTTTTTT